A selection of T cell receptor beta chains follows, all from one sample in a study of radiotherapy plus CTLA-4 blockade in lung cancer. Produced via immunoSEQ multiplex PCR; TCRdb's table is partial and in-frame only. The data hold 55,000 to 80,000 clones, with around 80% observed a single time. Sequencing was performed on peripheral blood, taken from a patient treated with radiotherapy plus ipilimumab. These receptors were obtained from a human donor with non-small cell lung cancer who had a complete response to radiotherapy plus ipilimumab. CDR3s include the opening cysteine and the closing phenylalanine or tryptophan. A D gene is named only where the DNA matches it firmly. Clone size is stated in some rows and not others, as once, few, many or a class when expanded.

>17|TRBV5-4|TRBJ2-2|-|TRBD2
TGTGCCACCCATGGACTAGCGGGAGGCTTGAACACCGGGGAGCTGTTTTTT
CATHGLAGGLNTGELFF
>14|TRBV5-1|TRBJ2-4|-|TRBD1
TGCGCCAGCAGCTGGGGACAGCCCGAAAACATTCAGTACTTC
CASSWGQPENIQYF
>16|TRBV4-1|TRBJ1-4|-|-
TGCGCCAGCAGCCAAGGGGAGGGAGTCAGGGAGGGAAAACTGTTTTTT
CASSQGEGVREGKLFF
>15|TRBV4-1|TRBJ1-2|few|-
TGCGCCAGCAGCCCGCCGGGCTCCCCGTCGGGTGGCTACACCTTC
CASSPPGSPSGGYTF
>14|TRBV4-2|TRBJ2-1|-|TRBD1
TGTGCCAGCAGCCGACGGACAGGGGGGAATGAGCAGTTCTTC
CASSRRTGGNEQFF
>18|TRBV30|TRBJ2-6|-|TRBD2
TGTGCCTGGGGACTAGTGCGTTATAACAAAGGTCGGGCCAACGTCCTGACTTTC
CAWGLVRYNKGRANVLTF
>15|TRBV29-1|TRBJ1-4|-|TRBD1
TGCAGCGTTGAAGCCCGGGACAGGGGGGTGGGAAAACTGTTTTTT
CSVEARDRGVGKLFF
>14|TRBV11-2|TRBJ1-1|-|-
TGTGCCAGCAGCTTAGAGGCGGGCCGGACTGAAGCTTTCTTT
CASSLEAGRTEAFF
>18|TRBV7-9|TRBJ2-2|-|TRBD2
TGTGCCAGCAGCTCAGGGGCTAGCGGGAGCTGGAGCACCGGGGAGCTGTTTTTT
CASSSGASGSWSTGELFF
>14|TRBV27|TRBJ2-1|-|-
TGTGCCAGCAGTTTTTCGGACGCACACAATGAGCAGTTCTTC
CASSFSDAHNEQFF
>14|TRBV5-1|TRBJ2-5|-|-
TGCGCCAGCAGCTTCGGACTACCCCAAGAGACCCAGTACTTC
CASSFGLPQETQYF
>11|TRBV18|TRBJ1-1|-|-
TGTGCCAGCTCACCCAACACTGAAGCTTTCTTT
CASSPNTEAFF
>15|TRBV4-1|TRBJ1-2|-|-
TGCGCCAGCAGCCAAGATGACAGTCGATACTATGGCTACACCTTC
CASSQDDSRYYGYTF
>15|TRBV6-5|TRBJ1-2|few|TRBD1
TGTGCCAGCAGTTCGGCCGGGACAGGACACTATGGCTACACCTTC
CASSSAGTGHYGYTF
>11|TRBV6-5|TRBJ2-1|-|-
TGTGCCAGCAGTCCTTTGGATGAGCAGTTCTTC
CASSPLDEQFF
>14|TRBV6-5|TRBJ2-7|-|TRBD2
TGTGCCAGCAGTTATCGGCGGGGGGGCTACGAGCAGTACTTC
CASSYRRGGYEQYF
>13|TRBV7-2|TRBJ2-5|-|-
TGTGCCAGCAGCTTCTACCCCCAAGAGACCCAGTACTTC
CASSFYPQETQYF
>14|TRBV7-8|TRBJ1-6|-|-
TGTGCCAGCAGCGTCAGTGGGCTGAATTCACCCCTCCACTTT
CASSVSGLNSPLHF
>10|TRBV29-1|TRBJ1-1|-|-
TGCAGCGGGAGCAACACTGAAGCTTTCTTT
CSGSNTEAFF
>15|TRBV15|TRBJ1-3|-|TRBD1
TGTGCCACCAGCAGCCGGACAGGGCTGGGAAACACCATATATTTT
CATSSRTGLGNTIYF
>14|TRBV6-5|TRBJ1-2|-|TRBD1
TGTGCCAGCAGTGGAACGGGACAGGGCTATGGCTACACCTTC
CASSGTGQGYGYTF
>18|TRBV7-8|TRBJ1-4|-|-
TGTGCCAGCAGCTTAGCGATGGGTAAAGGCAAGACTAATGAAAAACTGTTTTTT
CASSLAMGKGKTNEKLFF